This T cell receptor (beta chain) derives from a study of identical twins. TCRdb redid the calling of the 5' RACE reads with MiXCR, one entry per CDR3 protein. The sample lists roughly 540,000 distinct CDR3 sequences, approximately 22% occurring once. CDR3 length: 12 amino acids. V lost 4 bases and J lost 10, with 14 bases in between. The V gene's germline CDR1 is DFQATT and CDR2 SNEGSKA (reference sequence). The sample also formed part of further work on T cells expressing NK-cell markers. That study adds: Cells sorted as CD3+CD56+NKG2C+, CD3+CD56+NKG2C- and CD3+CD56-NKG2C+ T cells supplied the TCR beta repertoires. Nothing established the HCMV specificity of expanded NKG2C+ T cell clones.

This TCR was sampled from a woman aged 18-29 years in good health. The chain recombines TRBV20-1 with TRBJ2-1, with a possible D match to TRBD1 (5 bases). The source material was CD4+ T cells sorted from blood. DNA for the CDR3: TGCAGTGCTATGGAACAGGCGGAGGAGCAGTTCTTC. It yields the protein CSAMEQAEEQFF.